The 30 T cell receptor beta chains listed next were all sequenced from one sample in a study of TIL therapy for anti-PD-1-resistant metastatic lung cancer. Time point denoted: pre-treatment sample, taken before nivolumab and TIL therapy. The libraries were made with immunoSEQ v3. Here immunoSEQ multiplex PCR was the method, and the copy in TCRdb shows in-frame clones only, minus some. The repertoire includes about 50,000 clones, around three quarters of them detected once, and about 5% sits in the top ten. This material consisted of blood, taken at baseline. All receptors derive from a woman aged 25 to 80 with non-small cell lung cancer.

The chain recombines TRBV7-2 with TRBJ1-1; possible D gene TRBD1, 6 bases. The length of the CDR3 is 15 residues. Germline loops: CDR1 SGHTA, CDR2 FQGNSA. V was shortened by 3 bases and J by 3 bases, with 14 bases between the two germline ends. The CDR3 DNA is TGTGCCAGCAGCTTCTCCAGGGGCGTGGACACTGAAGCTTTCTTT. Its protein is CASSFSRGVDTEAFF.

The V call is TRBV5-1, the J call TRBJ2-7; 11 nucleotides align to TRBD2. With 3 bases clipped from V and 5 bases from J, the junction kept 13 bases outside the gene matches. Germline values: CDR1 SGHRS, CDR2 YFSETQ. The CDR3 contains 17 residues. In nucleotides, the CDR3 is TGCGCCAGCAGCTCGTTGCCCATAGCGGGAGGGGTAAACGAGCAGTACTTC. As protein: CASSSLPIAGGVNEQYF.

The V call is TRBV19, the J call TRBJ1-4; 8 bases match TRBD1. CDR1 is LNHDA, CDR2 SQIVND, per germline (reference sequence). The CDR3 length is 15 residues. V was pared by 7 bases and J by 4 bases, with 8 bases of the junction left unmatched. In nucleotides, the CDR3 is TGTGCCAGTACCACGGACAGGGCACTTAATGAAAAACTGTTTTTT. Protein: CASTTDRALNEKLFF.

The chain couples TRBV27 to TRBJ2-7; 8 positions match TRBD1. The CDR3 totals 17 residues. CDR1 and CDR2 from the germline V gene are MNHEY and SMNVEV (reference sequence). V lost 5 bases to trimming and J lost 0 bases; unmatched junction nucleotides: 12. Here the CDR3 reads CASSPHAPGQVSYEQYF. Written as DNA, the CDR3 is TGTGCCAGCAGTCCCCATGCTCCGGGACAGGTCTCCTACGAGCAGTACTTC.

This clone showed up just a few times. The chain combines TRBV7-2 with TRBJ1-2; 9 bases are shared with TRBD1. The CDR3 length is 18 residues. CDR1 is SGHTA and CDR2 is FQGNSA in the germline V gene. V was pared by 2 bases and J by 3 bases, with 13 bases of the junction left unmatched. CDR3 DNA: TGTGCCAGCAGCTTACAGACCACCGGGACAGGGACCGACTATGGCTACACCTTC. It encodes CASSLQTTGTGTDYGYTF.

The chain couples TRBV6-1 to TRBJ2-5, with TRBD2 as a possible D gene (6 bases). This CDR3 comprises 15 residues. From germline, CDR1 is MNHNS and CDR2 SASEGT. The ends were cut back, 8 bases at V and 3 bases at J, with 19 bases in the middle. The CDR3 loop reads CASEPLGEAEETQYF. The CDR3 coding sequence is TGTGCCAGCGAGCCTCTAGGGGAGGCGGAAGAGACCCAGTACTTC.

The chain has TRBV10-3 and TRBJ2-7; D assignment may be TRBD1 or TRBD2 (7 bases each). This CDR3 spans 13 amino acids. Trimming left V 11 bases short and J 5 bases short, with 19 bases between. Germline values: CDR1 ENHRY, CDR2 SYGVKD. DNA for the CDR3: TGTGCCCATAAAGGGTCAGGGGGGGACGAGCAGTACTTC. Translation: CAHKGSGGDEQYF.

The V call is TRBV27, the J call TRBJ2-1; TRBD1 matches at 8 bases. The V segment lost 5 bases and the J segment 7 bases; nucleotides outside the gene matches: 10. The CDR3 contains 15 residues. Germline lookup yields CDR1 MNHEY and CDR2 SMNVEV (reference sequence). This CDR3 is CASSPGGNPRNEQFF. The CDR3 DNA follows: TGTGCCAGCAGTCCAGGGGGCAACCCTAGGAATGAGCAGTTCTTC.

The chain uses TRBV2 and TRBJ1-1; a weak D match, TRBD1 (6 bases). The germline CDR1 and CDR2 sequences are SNHLY and FYNNEI. The CDR3 runs to 15 residues. The germline V and J ends were trimmed by 1 base and 1 base, with 10 bases remaining between them. The CDR3 spells CASSEVGAGNTEAFF. The CDR3 DNA sequence: TGTGCCAGCAGTGAAGTGGGGGCTGGGAACACTGAAGCTTTCTTT.

The CDR3 here is CASSQGVSGGVHNEQFF. In DNA form, the CDR3 reads TGTGCCAGCAGCCAAGGCGTTAGCGGGGGGGTCCACAATGAGCAGTTCTTC. The chain couples TRBV4-2 to TRBJ2-1, with 11 bases lining up with TRBD2. V trimming: 1 base; J trimming: 5 bases; junction bases outside the gene matches: 7. Germline V gene sequence: CDR1 LGHNA, CDR2 YNFKEQ. The CDR3 length is 17 residues.

This clone rates as medium-sized. This CDR3 reads CSARLNTEAFF. In DNA form, the CDR3 reads TGCAGTGCCCGATTGAACACTGAAGCTTTCTTT. V is TRBV20-1 and J is TRBJ1-1; unclear D gene. The germline V gene encodes CDR1 DFQATT and CDR2 SNEGSKA (reference sequence). Trimming removed 6 bases at V and 0 bases at J, with 5 bases between. CDR3 length: 11 amino acids.

This clone has only a few counts. V gene TRBV5-1 combines with J gene TRBJ1-2, with TRBD1 matching 11 bases. Germline trimming cut 3 bases from V and 5 bases from J; bases unmatched to any gene: 6. The CDR3 covers 15 residues. Germline V gives CDR1 SGHRS, CDR2 YFSETQ. The CDR3 loop reads CASSSGTGGQYGYTF. The CDR3 coding sequence is TGCGCCAGCAGCTCCGGGACAGGGGGGCAGTATGGCTACACCTTC.

This sequence joins TRBV27 and TRBJ1-4; no reliable D call. The CDR3 length is 15 residues. V lost 7 bases and J 5 bases, leaving 17 bases between the germline ends. The germline CDR1 and CDR2 sequences are MNHEY and SMNVEV (reference sequence). This chain's CDR3 is CASKSSWAPNEKLFF. The CDR3 DNA follows: TGTGCCAGCAAATCTAGTTGGGCCCCAAATGAAAAACTGTTTTTT. Full variable domain (missing parts from reference TRBV27 and TRBJ1-4): EAQVTQNPRYLITVTGKKLTVTCSQNMNHEYMSWYRQDPGLGLRQIYYSMNVEVTDKGDVPEGYKVSRKEKRNFPLILESPSPNQTSLYFCASKSSWAPNEKLFFGSGTQLSVL.

The chain combines TRBV4-1 with TRBJ2-5, with D unresolved. The J call is in doubt because the DNA end fits TRBJ2-7 better. Germline V gene lookup returns CDR1 MGHRA and CDR2 YSYEKL. The CDR3 covers 13 residues. Here the CDR3 DNA reads TGCGCCAGCAGCCCGCAACTAAACGGCGAGCAGTACTTC. It encodes CASSPQLNGEQYF.

The gene calls are TRBV5-1 and TRBJ2-2; D is unclear. Germline CDR1 reads SGHRS; CDR2 reads YFSETQ. V was pared by 5 bases and J by 2 bases, with 13 bases between. This CDR3 has 15 residues. The CDR3 here is CASSFGPPNTGELFF. CDR3 DNA sequence: TGCGCCAGCAGTTTTGGCCCACCAAACACCGGGGAGCTGTTTTTT.

This clone was seen only a few times. The chain employs TRBV2 and TRBJ1-1; 7 positions match TRBD1. Trimming removed 6 bases from V and 1 base from J; junction bases left unmatched: 2. The CDR3 has 13 amino acids. Germline assignment: CDR1 SNHLY and CDR2 FYNNEI. The chain's CDR3 is CASRRDRNTEAFF. The CDR3 DNA is TGTGCCAGCAGGAGGGACAGGAACACTGAAGCTTTCTTT.

The chain is built from TRBV5-4 and TRBJ2-7, with 14 bases identical to TRBD2. Per germline, CDR1 SGHNT and CDR2 YYREEE (reference sequence). The CDR3 has 16 amino acids. The ends lost 4 bases at V and 3 bases at J; junction bases unmatched: 6. Written as DNA, the CDR3 is TGTGCCAGCAGCCCTGGACTAGCGGGGGGCCTCTACGAGCAGTACTTC. Its protein is CASSPGLAGGLYEQYF.

J is TRBJ2-1 and V is TRBV6-5, with 12 positions matching TRBD2. Germline V CDR1 and CDR2: MNHEY, SVGAGI. The CDR3 is 15 residues long. Unmatched junction bases numbered 3, after V lost 5 bases and J lost 4 bases. CDR3 amino acids: CASSNGLAGYNEQFF. CDR3 sequence (DNA): TGTGCCAGCAGTAATGGACTAGCGGGGTACAATGAGCAGTTCTTC.

The rearrangement uses TRBV7-2 and TRBJ2-2, with D tentatively TRBD2 (5 bases). The CDR3 is 13 amino acids. Trimming removed 5 bases at V and 5 bases at J, with 9 bases between. The germline gives CDR1 SGHTA, CDR2 FQGNSA. The CDR3 coding sequence is TGTGCCAGCAGCCCTCGGAGGACCGGGGAGCTGTTTTTT. It codes for CASSPRRTGELFF.

V gene TRBV4-1 combines with J gene TRBJ2-5; D might be TRBD1 (7 bases). V lost 7 bases, J lost 7 bases, and 10 bases lay in between. The germline V gene encodes CDR1 MGHRA and CDR2 YSYEKL. This CDR3 comprises 11 residues. The CDR3, as DNA: TGCGCCAGCACCCAGGGGGGGACCCAGTACTTC. This codes for CASTQGGTQYF.

The chain recombines TRBV9 with TRBJ2-5; D may be TRBD2 (6 bases). This CDR3 has 16 residues. V was cut by 4 bases and J by 1 base, with 17 bases left in between. CDR1 SGDLS and CDR2 YYNGEE come from the germline V gene. For the CDR3, the DNA is TGTGCCAGCAGCTCACGCACTTTGGGGGGCCAAGAGACCCAGTACTTC. Translated, it gives CASSSRTLGGQETQYF.

V and J are TRBV9 and TRBJ2-5, with 10 bases identical to TRBD1. Germline V gene sequence: CDR1 SGDLS, CDR2 YYNGEE. CDR3 size: 16 residues. V shed 4 bases, J shed 3 bases, and the junction held 9 bases outside the gene matches. The CDR3 region has the DNA TGTGCCAGCAGCCTAAGACAGGGGGCGCCGGAAGAGACCCAGTACTTC. It translates to CASSLRQGAPEETQYF.

This clone was observed a handful of times. The rearrangement links TRBV5-1 to TRBJ1-2; D is undetermined. Germline-derived CDR1 and CDR2 are SGHRS and YFSETQ. The CDR3 totals 14 residues. V lost 0 bases and J lost 3, with 9 bases in between. The CDR3 bases are TGCGCCAGCAGCTTGGCGGCAGGTGACTATGGCTACACCTTC. Its translation: CASSLAAGDYGYTF. Supplemented by reference TRBV5-1 and TRBJ1-2, the full variable domain reads KAGVTQTPRYLIKTRGQQVTLSCSPISGHRSVSWYQQTPGQGLQFLFEYFSETQRNKGNFPGRFSGRQFSNSRSEMNVSTLELGDSALYLCASSLAAGDYGYTFGSGTRLTVV.

This clone was counted between two and nine times. The V gene is TRBV5-1, the J gene TRBJ1-2, with TRBD1 identical over 7 bases. The CDR3 extends over 13 amino acids. The V gene end was trimmed by 7 bases and the J gene end by 2 bases; junction bases not matched to a gene: 5. CDR1 is SGHRS and CDR2 is YFSETQ in the germline V gene. In nucleotides, the CDR3 is TGCGCCAGCTTTCCACAGGGGAACTATGGCTACACCTTC. Translating gives CASFPQGNYGYTF.

The V and J genes are TRBV28 and TRBJ2-7; 8 bases line up with TRBD1. This CDR3 has 15 amino acids. Germline V gene lookup returns CDR1 MDHEN and CDR2 SYDVKM. V was pared by 7 bases and J by 1 base, with 9 bases of the junction left unmatched. The chain's CDR3 is CASTSTGQASYEQYF. The CDR3 DNA is TGTGCCAGCACCTCGACGGGACAGGCGTCCTACGAGCAGTACTTC. The entire variable domain, with the rest obtained from reference TRBV28 and TRBJ2-7, is as follows: DVKVTQSSRYLVKRTGEKVFLECVQDMDHENMFWYRQDPGLGLRLIYFSYDVKMKEKGDIPEGYSVSREKKERFSLILESASTNQTSMYLCASTSTGQASYEQYFGPGTRLTVT.

The chain combines TRBV11-3 with TRBJ2-5; TRBD2 matches 7 bases. Trimming removed 5 bases from V and 1 base from J; junction bases left unmatched: 7. CDR1 SGHNT and CDR2 YENEEA come from the germline V gene. This CDR3 contains 15 residues. In nucleotides, the CDR3 is TGTGCCAGCAGCCCCCGAAGCGGGGCCCAAGAGACCCAGTACTTC. Encoded protein: CASSPRSGAQETQYF.

The chain recombines TRBV6-5 with TRBJ2-1; D possibly corresponds to TRBD1 (5 bases). Germline V gives CDR1 MNHEY, CDR2 SVGAGI. The V end lost 0 bases, the J end lost 8 bases, and 11 bases lay between the germline ends. The CDR3 sequence is 14 residues long. The CDR3 region is CASSYSAGMYEQFF. DNA of the CDR3: TGTGCCAGCAGTTACTCGGCAGGGATGTATGAGCAGTTCTTC.

This chain connects TRBV21-1 to TRBJ1-2; TRBD1, the D gene given by the table, was not confirmed from the DNA. TRBV21-1 is marked as a pseudogene. This CDR3 spans 12 amino acids. The CDR3, as DNA: TGTGCCAGCAGCCACAAAGATTATGGCTACACCTTC. It translates to CASSHKDYGYTF.

The V call is TRBV30, the J call TRBJ1-4, with a possible D match to TRBD1 (5 bases). The CDR3 loop spans 16 amino acids. Trimming cost V 0 bases and J 8 bases, with 19 bases left between them. From germline, CDR1 is GTSNPN and CDR2 SVGIG (reference sequence). This CDR3 is CAWSVHVFFRGEKLFF. CDR3 bases: TGTGCCTGGAGTGTACATGTTTTCTTTCGGGGCGAAAAACTGTTTTTT.

This chain links TRBV4-1 with TRBJ1-1, with 7 nucleotides matching TRBD1. Germline assignment: CDR1 MGHRA and CDR2 YSYEKL. This CDR3 region has 15 residues. Trimming removed 3 bases from V and 4 bases from J; junction bases left unmatched: 8. DNA for the CDR3: TGCGCCAGCAGCCAGCCAAGCGACAGGGCCACTGAAGCTTTCTTT. Translating gives CASSQPSDRATEAFF.